Each of the 5 T cell receptor beta chains below was sequenced from the same sample in a study of chemoradiotherapy in HPV16-positive cancers (dated by TCRdb to 2022 to 2024). The library was produced with the immunoSEQ multiplex PCR assay. TCRdb carries this immuneACCESS record with in-frame sequences only. Its versions omit some clonotypes, under half of them owing to an unresolved V gene in the studies checked, with the rest unexplained. Across this sample there are about 12,000 clones, with about four fifths seen only once. The top ten hold 0.85% to 1.3% of the sample. The sample here was taken from a patient who underwent chemoradiotherapy. The receptor source for this set is a human donor with HPV-associated anogenital cancer.

The chain employs TRBV11-2 and TRBJ1-4; 7 positions match TRBD1. Per germline, CDR1 SGHAT and CDR2 FQNNGV. V lost 1 base and J lost 4; bases outside the gene matches: 9. The CDR3 contains 17 residues. As DNA, the CDR3 is TGTGCCAGCAGCTTAGTCCAAAACCGGGACAGTAATGAAAAACTGTTTTTT. Protein sequence: CASSLVQNRDSNEKLFF.

The chain links TRBV5-1 to TRBJ1-1; 10 nucleotides match TRBD1. CDR1 SGHRS and CDR2 YFSETQ come from the germline V gene. The CDR3 is 13 residues long. The trim removed 6 bases at V and 7 bases at J, leaving 6 bases unmatched. CDR3 coding DNA: TGCGCCAGCAATTGGGGGGACAGGGGTGAAGCTTTCTTT. This encodes CASNWGDRGEAFF.

Only a few counts were recorded for this clone. This CDR3 is CASSETGTGLNANSPLHF. The CDR3 DNA sequence: TGTGCCAGCAGTGAAACCGGGACAGGGTTAAACGCCAATTCACCCCTCCACTTT. This rearrangement joins TRBV2 to TRBJ1-6; 9 nucleotides agree with TRBD1. V lost 2 bases, J lost 7 bases, and 12 bases stayed unmatched. The CDR3 totals 18 residues. From germline, CDR1 is SNHLY and CDR2 FYNNEI.

This chain connects TRBV15 to TRBJ2-1; maybe TRBD1 (6 bases). V dropped 4 bases and J dropped 3 bases, with 7 bases sitting between them. Looked up from germline, CDR1 is LNHNV and CDR2 is YYDKDF (reference sequence). The CDR3 is made up of 13 amino acids. CDR3 bases: TGTGCCACCAGCAAGGGACACTACAATGAGCAGTTCTTC. Translation: CATSKGHYNEQFF. The full variable domain, its missing parts supplied by reference TRBV15 and TRBJ2-1, is DAMVIQNPRYQVTQFGKPVTLSCSQTLNHNVMYWYQQKSSQAPKLLFHYYDKDFNNEADTPDNFQSRRPNTSFCFLDIRSPGLGDTAMYLCATSKGHYNEQFFGPGTRLTVL.

V is TRBV30 and J is TRBJ2-5, with D perhaps matching TRBD2 (5 bases). CDR3 length: 13 residues. From germline, CDR1 is GTSNPN and CDR2 SVGIG (reference sequence). Deletions cut 3 bases from V and 13 bases from J, with 21 bases between. CDR3 amino acids: CAWRGGPAGPPYF. CDR3 DNA: TGTGCCTGGAGAGGAGGACCCGCAGGCCCACCGTACTTC.